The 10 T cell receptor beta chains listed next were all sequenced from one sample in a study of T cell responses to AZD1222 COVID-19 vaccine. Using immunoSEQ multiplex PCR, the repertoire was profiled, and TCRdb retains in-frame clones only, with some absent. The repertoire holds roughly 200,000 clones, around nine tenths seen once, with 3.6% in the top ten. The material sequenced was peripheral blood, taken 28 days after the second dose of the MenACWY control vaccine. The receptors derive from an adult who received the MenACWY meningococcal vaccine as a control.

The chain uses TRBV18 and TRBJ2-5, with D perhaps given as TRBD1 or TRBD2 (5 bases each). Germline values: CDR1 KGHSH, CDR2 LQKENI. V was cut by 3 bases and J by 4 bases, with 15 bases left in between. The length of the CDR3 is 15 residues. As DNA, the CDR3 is TGTGCCAGCTCACCGGGGCACGGGAAGGGAGAGACCCAGTACTTC. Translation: CASSPGHGKGETQYF.

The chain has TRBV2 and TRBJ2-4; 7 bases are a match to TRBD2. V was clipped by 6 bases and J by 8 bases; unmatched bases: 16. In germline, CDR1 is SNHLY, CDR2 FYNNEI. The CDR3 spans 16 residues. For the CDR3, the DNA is TGTGCCAGCAGAACGACAAAAGCGGGACTTTTGGACATTCAGTACTTC. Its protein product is CASRTTKAGLLDIQYF.

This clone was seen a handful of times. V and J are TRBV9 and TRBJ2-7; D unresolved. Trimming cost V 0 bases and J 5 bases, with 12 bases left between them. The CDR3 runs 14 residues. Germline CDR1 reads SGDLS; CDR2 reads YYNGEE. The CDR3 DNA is TGTGCCAGCAGCGTAGTACCGGAGACCCACGAGCAGTACTTC. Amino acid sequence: CASSVVPETHEQYF.

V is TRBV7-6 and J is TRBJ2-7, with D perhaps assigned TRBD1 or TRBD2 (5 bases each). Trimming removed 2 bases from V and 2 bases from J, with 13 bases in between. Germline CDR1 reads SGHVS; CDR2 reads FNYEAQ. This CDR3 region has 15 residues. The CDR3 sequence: CASSLNPGATYEQYF. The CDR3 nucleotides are TGTGCCAGCAGCTTAAATCCCGGGGCAACCTACGAGCAGTACTTC.

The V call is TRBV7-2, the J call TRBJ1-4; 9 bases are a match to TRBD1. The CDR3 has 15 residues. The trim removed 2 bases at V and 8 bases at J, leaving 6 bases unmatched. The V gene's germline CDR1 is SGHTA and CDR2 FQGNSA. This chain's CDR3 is CASSLRGQGWEKLFF. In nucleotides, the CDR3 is TGTGCCAGCAGCTTAAGGGGACAGGGCTGGGAAAAACTGTTTTTT.

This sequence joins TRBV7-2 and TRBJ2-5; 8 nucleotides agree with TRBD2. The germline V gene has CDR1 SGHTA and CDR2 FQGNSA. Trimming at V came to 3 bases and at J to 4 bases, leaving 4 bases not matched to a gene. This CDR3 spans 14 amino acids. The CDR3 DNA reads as TGTGCCAGCAGCTTGGGACTAGATACAGAGACCCAGTACTTC. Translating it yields CASSLGLDTETQYF. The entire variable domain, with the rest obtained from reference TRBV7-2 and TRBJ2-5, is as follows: GAGVSQSPSNKVTEKGKDVELRCDPISGHTALYWYRQSLGQGLEFLIYFQGNSAPDKSGLPSDRFSAERTGGSVSTLTIQRTQQEDSAVYLCASSLGLDTETQYFGPGTRLLVL.

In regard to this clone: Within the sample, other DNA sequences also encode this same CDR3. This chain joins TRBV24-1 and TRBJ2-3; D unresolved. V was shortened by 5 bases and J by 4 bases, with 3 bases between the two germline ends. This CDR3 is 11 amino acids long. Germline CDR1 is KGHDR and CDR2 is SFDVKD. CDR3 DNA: TGTGCCACCAGTGTAGCAGATACGCAGTATTTT. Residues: CATSVADTQYF.

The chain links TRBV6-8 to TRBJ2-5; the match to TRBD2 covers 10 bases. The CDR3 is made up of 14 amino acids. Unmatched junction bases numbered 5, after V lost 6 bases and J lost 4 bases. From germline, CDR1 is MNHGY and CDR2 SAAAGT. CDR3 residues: CASSCLAGVETQYF. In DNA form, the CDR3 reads TGTGCCAGCAGCTGCCTAGCGGGAGTAGAGACCCAGTACTTC.

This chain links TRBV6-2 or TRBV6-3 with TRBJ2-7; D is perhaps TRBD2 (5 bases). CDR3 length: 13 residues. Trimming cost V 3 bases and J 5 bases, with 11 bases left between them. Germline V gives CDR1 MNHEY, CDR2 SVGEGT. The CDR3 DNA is TGTGCCAGCAGTTATAACCCAGCGGACGAGCAGTACTTC. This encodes CASSYNPADEQYF.

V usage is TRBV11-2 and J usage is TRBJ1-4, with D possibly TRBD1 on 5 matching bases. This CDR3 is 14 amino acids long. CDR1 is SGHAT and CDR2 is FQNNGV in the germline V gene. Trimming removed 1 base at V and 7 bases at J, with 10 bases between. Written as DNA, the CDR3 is TGTGCCAGCAGCTTAGTGGGGGAAATTGAAAAACTGTTTTTT. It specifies CASSLVGEIEKLFF. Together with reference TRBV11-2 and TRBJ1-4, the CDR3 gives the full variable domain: EAGVAQSPRYKIIEKRQSVAFWCNPISGHATLYWYQQILGQGPKLLIQFQNNGVVDDSQLPKDRFSAERLKGVDSTLKIQPAKLEDSAVYLCASSLVGEIEKLFFGSGTQLSVL.